Listed below are T cell receptor beta chains from one sample, sequenced in a study of blood T cell repertoires in COVID-19. Clones were sequenced by immunoSEQ multiplex PCR, and TCRdb holds only the in-frame ones, with some missing. The repertoire has more than 300,000 clones, around nine tenths of them found once; the top ten carry around 1.2%. The sequenced sample was PBMCs or T cells enriched from blood (not recorded which). The receptor source for this set is a woman aged 18-29 years who had recovered from COVID-19. Both conserved end residues are part of each CDR3. A D gene is named only where the DNA matches it firmly. The size entry is marked missing in some rows and otherwise reads once, few, many or a size class.

D	length	V	J	size	CDR3	DNA
-	12	TRBV28	TRBJ1-2	-	CASSLRVEGYTF	TGTGCCAGCAGTTTACGGGTCGAGGGCTACACCTTC
TRBD1	19	TRBV4-2	TRBJ1-3	-	CASSQVPGQGSSSGNTIYF	TGTGCCAGCAGCCAAGTTCCAGGACAGGGGTCTTCCTCTGGAAACACCATATATTTT
-	15	TRBV7-2	TRBJ1-1	-	CASSPAIGGITEAFF	TGTGCCAGCAGCCCAGCTATCGGGGGGATCACTGAAGCTTTCTTT
-	14	TRBV6-2/TRBV6-3	TRBJ1-1	-	CASSYRAGNTEAFF	TGTGCCAGCAGTTACAGGGCGGGGAACACTGAAGCTTTCTTT
-	13	TRBV19	TRBJ1-1	-	CATGGTLNTEAFF	TGTGCCACCGGGGGGACTTTGAACACTGAAGCTTTCTTT
-	16	TRBV5-1	TRBJ2-7	-	CASSLLGRGKLDEQYF	TGCGCCAGCAGCTTGCTCGGCAGGGGAAAGTTAGACGAGCAGTACTTC
-	15	TRBV10-3	TRBJ1-6	-	CAISTGASYNSPLHF	TGTGCCATCAGCACGGGAGCCTCCTATAATTCACCCCTCCACTTT
-	12	TRBV3-1/TRBV3-2	TRBJ1-1	-	CASSQDRLEAFF	TGTGCCAGCAGCCAAGATAGATTGGAGGCTTTCTTT
-	15	TRBV5-4	TRBJ1-2	-	CASSLRGAEGGGYTF	TGTGCCAGCAGCTTGAGAGGGGCCGAGGGAGGCGGCTACACCTTC
TRBD2	16	TRBV12-5	TRBJ2-1	-	CASALGGTSAYNEQFF	TGTGCTAGTGCCCTGGGGGGGACTAGCGCTTACAATGAGCAGTTCTTC
-	13	TRBV6-5	TRBJ2-7	-	CASSYYQGYEQYF	TGTGCCAGCAGTTACTACCAGGGGTACGAGCAGTACTTC
TRBD2	14	TRBV30	TRBJ2-1	-	CAWSGGSSYNEQFF	TGTGCCTGGAGCGGGGGGAGCTCCTACAATGAGCAGTTCTTC
-	17	TRBV5-1	TRBJ1-4	-	CASSLTRRQTTNEKLFF	TGCGCCAGCAGCTTGACCCGTAGACAGACAACTAATGAAAAACTGTTTTTT
TRBD1	14	TRBV2	TRBJ1-1	-	CASSVGQGLSKAFF	TGTGCCAGCAGTGTGGGACAGGGGCTCTCTAAAGCTTTCTTT
-	19	TRBV7-8	TRBJ2-6	-	CASSLPGAGVSSGANVLTF	TGTGCCAGCAGCTTACCTGGGGCAGGGGTAAGCTCTGGGGCCAACGTCCTGACTTTC
-	13	TRBV30	TRBJ2-2	-	CAWAGLNTGELFF	TGTGCCTGGGCGGGACTGAACACCGGGGAGCTGTTTTTT
TRBD1	14	TRBV6-5	TRBJ1-2	once	CASSYRGQGWGYTF	TGTGCCAGCAGTTACCGCGGACAGGGGTGGGGCTACACCTTC
-	15	TRBV28	TRBJ1-2	-	CASSLSGVEEDGYTF	TGTGCCAGCAGTTTATCAGGGGTCGAGGAGGATGGCTACACCTTC
TRBD2	15	TRBV5-1	TRBJ2-3	-	CASSPGGRAADTQYF	TGCGCCAGCAGCCCTGGAGGGAGGGCGGCAGATACGCAGTATTTT
-	13	TRBV19	TRBJ1-3	-	CASSLTQGNTIYF	TGTGCCAGTAGCTTGACACAGGGAAACACCATATATTTT
TRBD1	16	TRBV5-8	TRBJ1-4	few	CASSRGQPSTNEKLFF	TGTGCCAGCAGCAGGGGACAGCCCTCAACTAATGAAAAACTGTTTTTT
TRBD2	15	TRBV6-2/TRBV6-3	TRBJ2-7	-	CASSYEAGVLYEQYF	TGTGCCAGCAGTTACGAGGCGGGGGTTCTATACGAGCAGTACTTC
TRBD1	15	TRBV15	TRBJ1-4	-	CATLRTGRVDEKLFF	TGTGCCACCCTCCGGACAGGTCGGGTGGATGAAAAACTGTTTTTT
-	13	TRBV14	TRBJ1-2	-	CASSQDLEGWDTF	TGTGCCAGCAGCCAGGATCTGGAGGGGTGGGACACCTTC
TRBD2	12	TRBV10-1	TRBJ2-3	-	CASSDGGDTQYF	TGCGCCAGCAGTGACGGGGGGGATACGCAGTATTTT
-	11	TRBV6-1	TRBJ1-2	-	CASSDSYGYTF	TGTGCCAGCAGTGACAGCTATGGCTACACCTTC
TRBD1	15	TRBV5-4	TRBJ2-5	-	CASSLGQGIVETQYF	TGTGCCAGCAGCTTGGGACAGGGGATCGTGGAGACCCAGTACTTC
-	12	TRBV28	TRBJ1-2	-	CASSSSPGGYTF	TGTGCCAGCAGTTCCTCCCCGGGTGGCTACACCTTC
-	17	TRBV7-2	TRBJ2-3	-	CASSSRMRGGLSDTQYF	TGTGCCAGCAGCTCCCGCATGAGGGGGGGGCTCTCAGATACGCAGTATTTT
-	13	TRBV7-9	TRBJ2-5	once	CASRRDHQETQYF	TGTGCCAGCCGCAGGGACCATCAGGAGACCCAGTACTTC
TRBD1	13	TRBV5-4	TRBJ1-1	-	CASRQDRGTEAFF	TGTGCCAGCAGGCAGGACAGGGGCACTGAAGCTTTCTTT
-	14	TRBV9	TRBJ1-3	-	CASSVGVAGNTIYF	TGTGCCAGCAGCGTTGGAGTAGCGGGAAACACCATATATTTT
TRBD1	14	TRBV30	TRBJ2-7	-	CACEKQGAGYEQYF	TGTGCCTGCGAAAAACAGGGGGCAGGATACGAGCAGTACTTC
-	15	TRBV3-1/TRBV3-2	TRBJ1-1	-	CASSSESGGNTEAFF	TGTGCCAGCAGCTCCGAGTCGGGGGGGAACACTGAAGCTTTCTTT
-	10	TRBV30	TRBJ1-2	-	CAWSARGYTF	TGTGCCTGGAGTGCACGAGGTTACACCTTC
TRBD1	16	TRBV3-1/TRBV3-2	TRBJ1-2	-	CASSHSYSGTGGGYTF	TGTGCCAGCAGCCACTCGTATTCCGGGACAGGTGGAGGCTACACCTTC
TRBD2	16	TRBV11-2	TRBJ2-4	-	CASSRGTSGGNGIQYF	TGTGCCAGCAGCCGAGGGACTAGCGGGGGGAACGGCATTCAGTACTTC
TRBD1	13	TRBV11-2	TRBJ1-2	-	CASSGTGLSGYTF	TGTGCCAGCAGTGGGACAGGGCTTTCGGGCTACACCTTC
TRBD2	16	TRBV2	TRBJ2-2	-	CASSEWTRGGRGELFF	TGTGCCAGCAGTGAATGGACGCGGGGGGGCCGCGGGGAGCTGTTTTTT
-	15	TRBV27	TRBJ1-5	-	CASSLSGWSNQPQHF	TGTGCCAGCAGTTTATCGGGCTGGAGCAATCAGCCCCAGCATTTT
-	15	TRBV6-1	TRBJ2-1	-	CASSEAGLAGNEQFF	TGTGCCAGCAGTGAAGCCGGCCTAGCTGGGAATGAGCAGTTCTTC
-	16	TRBV19	TRBJ1-3	-	CASRSNPKSSGNTIYF	TGTGCCAGTAGGAGTAATCCGAAGAGCTCTGGAAACACCATATATTTT
TRBD1	13	TRBV2	TRBJ1-1	-	CASRTGAGTEAFF	TGTGCCAGCAGGACAGGGGCGGGCACTGAAGCTTTCTTT
-	15	TRBV2	TRBJ1-1	-	CASSESRTAIREAFF	TGTGCCAGCAGTGAATCGCGGACAGCTATCCGGGAAGCTTTCTTT
-	11	TRBV12-3/TRBV12-4	TRBJ1-4	-	CASSRNEKLFF	TGTGCCAGCAGTCGTAATGAAAAACTGTTTTTT
-	13	TRBV12-3/TRBV12-4	TRBJ1-1	-	CASSNTGMTEAFF	TGTGCCAGCAGTAACACAGGGATGACTGAAGCTTTCTTT
-	14	TRBV7-2	TRBJ2-5	-	CASSSGGQSETQYF	TGTGCCAGCAGCTCTGGGGGCCAGTCGGAGACCCAGTACTTC
-	16	TRBV19	TRBJ1-4	-	CASVNHSAGYNEKLFF	TGTGCCAGTGTAAACCACAGTGCGGGGTATAATGAAAAACTGTTTTTT
TRBD2	15	TRBV7-2	TRBJ2-5	-	CASSDRTSSRGTQYF	TGTGCCAGCAGCGATCGGACTAGCTCACGAGGGACCCAGTACTTC
TRBD2	16	TRBV18	TRBJ2-1	-	CASSFSGASLYNEQFF	TGTGCCAGCTCATTTAGCGGGGCCTCTTTATACAATGAGCAGTTCTTC
TRBD1	17	TRBV5-6	TRBJ1-2	-	CASSRSRGQAMNYGYTF	TGTGCCAGCAGCCGTTCCCGGGGACAGGCAATGAACTATGGCTACACCTTC
-	14	TRBV5-6	TRBJ2-7	-	CASSPGGKTYEQYF	TGTGCCAGCAGCCCCGGGGGAAAGACCTACGAGCAGTACTTC
-	12	TRBV29-1	TRBJ1-4	-	CSAYGQLGELFF	TGCAGCGCATATGGACAGCTGGGGGAACTGTTTTTT
-	17	TRBV11-2	TRBJ2-1	-	CASSLDGRVVVFNEQFF	TGTGCCAGCAGCTTAGATGGGCGGGTAGTGGTTTTCAATGAGCAGTTCTTC
TRBD1	14	TRBV28	TRBJ1-2	-	CASSRGTVNYGYTF	TGTGCCAGCAGCCGCGGGACAGTGAACTATGGCTACACCTTC
-	15	TRBV7-9	TRBJ1-4	-	CASGYPGATNEKLFF	TGTGCCAGCGGATACCCAGGTGCAACTAATGAAAAACTGTTTTTT
TRBD2	16	TRBV7-2	TRBJ2-1	-	CASSWRTSGVNNEQFF	TGTGCCAGCAGTTGGAGAACTAGCGGGGTAAACAATGAGCAGTTCTTC
TRBD2	18	TRBV14	TRBJ2-3	-	CASSQDTSGGHRTDTQYF	TGTGCCAGCAGCCAAGATACCAGCGGGGGACATCGCACAGATACGCAGTATTTT
TRBD1	13	TRBV19	TRBJ1-2	-	CASGTDRGYGYTF	TGTGCCAGTGGCACGGACAGGGGCTATGGCTACACCTTC